This T cell receptor (beta chain) appears in the sequencing data of a study of regulatory T cells in long-lasting Graves disease. Whole-study findings and limits: Newly diagnosed Graves' patients exceeded persistent ones in TCR diversity.

CDR3-region Arm-PCR and iRepertoire HTBI primers produced the TCR beta libraries. In TCRdb, the multiplex PCR reads were re-called with MiXCR into one record per CDR3 protein. The table shows some 350,000 distinct CDR3 sequences, with roughly 17% occurring only once. In germline, CDR1 is MNHEY, CDR2 SVGAGI. Deletions cut 0 bases from V and 8 bases from J, with 7 bases between. The CDR3 consists of 12 residues. This clonotype was counted at least ten times. As yet, its antigen is unknown. The time point here: newly diagnosed GD, antithyroid drugs for less than 3 months. The TCR library was prepared using RNA isolated from PBMCs. The sample also formed part of further work on T cells in Graves' hyperthyroidism and ophthalmopathy.

The TCR was taken from a woman between 18 and 30 years old with Graves disease. Sequencing used peripheral blood mononuclear cells (PBMCs), obtained at new diagnosis, from a patient treated with antithyroid drugs. V and J are TRBV6-5 and TRBJ1-2, with D unclear. The CDR3 loop is CASSYSSEGYTF. The DNA for the CDR3 is TGTGCCAGCAGTTACTCGTCTGAGGGCTACACCTTC.